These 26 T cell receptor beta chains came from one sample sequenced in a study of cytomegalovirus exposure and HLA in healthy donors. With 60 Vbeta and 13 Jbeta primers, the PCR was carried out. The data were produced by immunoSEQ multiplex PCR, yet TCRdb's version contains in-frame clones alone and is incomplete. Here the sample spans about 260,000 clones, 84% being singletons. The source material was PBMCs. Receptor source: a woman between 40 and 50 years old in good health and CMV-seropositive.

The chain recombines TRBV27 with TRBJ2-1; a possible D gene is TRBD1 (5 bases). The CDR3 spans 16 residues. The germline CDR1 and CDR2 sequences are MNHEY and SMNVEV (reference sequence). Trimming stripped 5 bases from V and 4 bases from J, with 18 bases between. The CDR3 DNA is TGTGCCAGCAGTCTAGGGGCGGATTTGTCTTACAATGAGCAGTTCTTC. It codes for CASSLGADLSYNEQFF.

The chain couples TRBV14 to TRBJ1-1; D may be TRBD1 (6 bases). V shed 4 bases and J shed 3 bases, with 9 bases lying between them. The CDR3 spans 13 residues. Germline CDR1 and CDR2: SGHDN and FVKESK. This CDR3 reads CASSRQDHTEAFF. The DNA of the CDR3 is TGTGCCAGCAGCCGACAGGACCACACTGAAGCTTTCTTT.

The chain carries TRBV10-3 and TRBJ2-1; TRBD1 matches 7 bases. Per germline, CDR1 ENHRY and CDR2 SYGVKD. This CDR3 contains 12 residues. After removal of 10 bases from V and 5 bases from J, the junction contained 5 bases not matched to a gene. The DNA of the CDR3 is TGTGCCACCAGGGACAGCCACAATGAGCAGTTCTTC. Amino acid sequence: CATRDSHNEQFF.

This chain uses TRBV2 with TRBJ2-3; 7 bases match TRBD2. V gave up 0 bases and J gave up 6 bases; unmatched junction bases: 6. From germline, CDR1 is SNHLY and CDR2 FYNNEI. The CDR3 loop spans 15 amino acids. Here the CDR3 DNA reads TGTGCCAGCAGTGAAGCGGGAGGGCCGGTCGATACGCAGTATTTT. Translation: CASSEAGGPVDTQYF.

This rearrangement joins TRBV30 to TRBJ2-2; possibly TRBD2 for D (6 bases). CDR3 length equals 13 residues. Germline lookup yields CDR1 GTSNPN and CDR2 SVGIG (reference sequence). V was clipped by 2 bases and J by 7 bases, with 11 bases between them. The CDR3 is CAWSIQGGGELFF. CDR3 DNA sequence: TGTGCCTGGAGTATCCAGGGAGGCGGGGAGCTGTTTTTT.

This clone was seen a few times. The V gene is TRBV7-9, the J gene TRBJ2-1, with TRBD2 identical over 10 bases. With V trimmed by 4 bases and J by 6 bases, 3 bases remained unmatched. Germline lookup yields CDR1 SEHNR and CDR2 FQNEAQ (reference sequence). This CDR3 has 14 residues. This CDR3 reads CASSWRTSGNEQFF. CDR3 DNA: TGTGCCAGCAGCTGGAGGACTAGCGGCAATGAGCAGTTCTTC.

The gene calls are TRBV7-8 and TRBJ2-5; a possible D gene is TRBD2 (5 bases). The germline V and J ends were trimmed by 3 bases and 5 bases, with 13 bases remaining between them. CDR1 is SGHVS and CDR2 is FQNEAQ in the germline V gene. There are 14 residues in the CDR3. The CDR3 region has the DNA TGTGCCAGCAGCTTGGGAGAGGGAGTGGAGACCCAGTACTTC. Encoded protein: CASSLGEGVETQYF.

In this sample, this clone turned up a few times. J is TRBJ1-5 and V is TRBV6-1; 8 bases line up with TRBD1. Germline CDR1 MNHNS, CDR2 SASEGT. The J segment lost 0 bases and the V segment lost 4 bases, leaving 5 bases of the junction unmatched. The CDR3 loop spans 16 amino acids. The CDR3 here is CASSALDRVSNQPQHF. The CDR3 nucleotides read TGTGCCAGCAGTGCCCTGGACAGGGTTAGCAATCAGCCCCAGCATTTT.

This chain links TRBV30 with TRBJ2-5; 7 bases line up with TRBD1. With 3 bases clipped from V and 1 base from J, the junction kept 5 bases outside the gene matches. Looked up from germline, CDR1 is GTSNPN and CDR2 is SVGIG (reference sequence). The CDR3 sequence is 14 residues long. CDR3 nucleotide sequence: TGTGCCTGGAGGGGGACAGTCGGCCAAGAGACCCAGTACTTC. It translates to CAWRGTVGQETQYF.

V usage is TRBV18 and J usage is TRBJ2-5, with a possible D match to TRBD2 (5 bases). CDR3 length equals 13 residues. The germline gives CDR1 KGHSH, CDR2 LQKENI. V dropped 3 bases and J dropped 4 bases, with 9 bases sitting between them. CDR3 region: CASSPGLVETQYF. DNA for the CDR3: TGTGCCAGCTCACCCGGACTGGTAGAGACCCAGTACTTC.

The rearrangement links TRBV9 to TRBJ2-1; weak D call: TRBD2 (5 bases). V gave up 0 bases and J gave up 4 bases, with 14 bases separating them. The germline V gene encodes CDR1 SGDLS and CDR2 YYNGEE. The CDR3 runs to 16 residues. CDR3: CASSVGGSESYNEQFF. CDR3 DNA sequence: TGTGCCAGCAGCGTAGGTGGTAGCGAGTCTTACAATGAGCAGTTCTTC.

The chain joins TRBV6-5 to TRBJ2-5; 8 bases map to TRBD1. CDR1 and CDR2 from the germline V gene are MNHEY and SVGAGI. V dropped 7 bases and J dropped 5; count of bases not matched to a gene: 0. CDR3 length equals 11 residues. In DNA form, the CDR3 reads TGTGCCAGCAACAGGGGGGAGACCCAGTACTTC. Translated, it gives CASNRGETQYF.

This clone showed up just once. The CDR3 is CASSPTRDYNEQFF. CDR3 in DNA: TGCGCCAGCAGCCCGACTAGAGACTACAATGAGCAGTTCTTC. The chain joins TRBV4-1 to TRBJ2-1, with D maybe TRBD2 (6 bases). V was clipped by 4 bases and J by 3 bases, with 10 bases between them. This CDR3 spans 14 amino acids. Germline assignment: CDR1 MGHRA and CDR2 YSYEKL.

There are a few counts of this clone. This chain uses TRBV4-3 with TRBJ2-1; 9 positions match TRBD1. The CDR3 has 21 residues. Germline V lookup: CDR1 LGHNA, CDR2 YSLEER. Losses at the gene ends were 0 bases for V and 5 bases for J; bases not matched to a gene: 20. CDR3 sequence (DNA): TGCGCCAGCAGCCAAGATTGGGGCGGGACAGGGTTCTCGCGGGAAAACAATGAGCAGTTCTTC. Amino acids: CASSQDWGGTGFSRENNEQFF.

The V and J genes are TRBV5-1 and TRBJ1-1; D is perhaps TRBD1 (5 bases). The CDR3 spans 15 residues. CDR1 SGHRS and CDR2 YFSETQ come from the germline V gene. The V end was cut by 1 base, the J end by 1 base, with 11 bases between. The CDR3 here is CASSLLFGGNTEAFF. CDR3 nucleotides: TGCGCCAGCAGCTTGTTGTTCGGGGGGAACACTGAAGCTTTCTTT.

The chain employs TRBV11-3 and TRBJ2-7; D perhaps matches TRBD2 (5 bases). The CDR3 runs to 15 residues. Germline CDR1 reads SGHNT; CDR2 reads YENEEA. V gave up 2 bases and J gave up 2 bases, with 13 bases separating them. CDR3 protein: CASSLSGGVAYEQYF. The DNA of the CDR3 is TGTGCCAGCAGCTTAAGCGGCGGAGTGGCCTACGAGCAGTACTTC.

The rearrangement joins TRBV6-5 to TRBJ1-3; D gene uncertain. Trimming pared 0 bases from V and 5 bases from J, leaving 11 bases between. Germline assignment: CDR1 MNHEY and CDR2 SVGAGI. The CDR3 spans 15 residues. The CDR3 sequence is CASSYSGGLRNTIYF. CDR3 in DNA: TGTGCCAGCAGTTACTCAGGAGGGCTTAGAAACACCATATATTTT.

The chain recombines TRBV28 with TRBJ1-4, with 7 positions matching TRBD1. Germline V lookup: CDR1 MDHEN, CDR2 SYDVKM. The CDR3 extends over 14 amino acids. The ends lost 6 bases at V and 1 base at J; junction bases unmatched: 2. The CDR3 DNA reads TGTGCCAGCAGCTACAGGGGAACTAATGAAAAACTGTTTTTT. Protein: CASSYRGTNEKLFF.

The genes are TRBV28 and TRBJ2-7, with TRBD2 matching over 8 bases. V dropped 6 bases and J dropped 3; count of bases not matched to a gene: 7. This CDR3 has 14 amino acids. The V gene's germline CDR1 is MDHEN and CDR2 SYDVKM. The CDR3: CASSRNSGNYEQYF. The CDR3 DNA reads TGTGCCAGCAGCCGAAATAGCGGGAACTACGAGCAGTACTTC. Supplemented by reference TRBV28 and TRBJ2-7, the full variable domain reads DVKVTQSSRYLVKRTGEKVFLECVQDMDHENMFWYRQDPGLGLRLIYFSYDVKMKEKGDIPEGYSVSREKKERFSLILESASTNQTSMYLCASSRNSGNYEQYFGPGTRLTVT.

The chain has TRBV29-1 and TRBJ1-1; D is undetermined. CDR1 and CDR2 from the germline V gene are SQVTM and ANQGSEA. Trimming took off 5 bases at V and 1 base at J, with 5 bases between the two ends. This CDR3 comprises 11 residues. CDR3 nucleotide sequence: TGCAGCGTTTTAAAGAACACTGAAGCTTTCTTT. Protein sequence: CSVLKNTEAFF.

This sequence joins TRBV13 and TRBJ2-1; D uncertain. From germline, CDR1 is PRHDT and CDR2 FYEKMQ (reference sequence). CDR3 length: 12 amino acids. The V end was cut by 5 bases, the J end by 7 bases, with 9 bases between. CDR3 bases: TGTGCCAGCAGCCAAACTTTGAATGAGCAGTTCTTC. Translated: CASSQTLNEQFF.

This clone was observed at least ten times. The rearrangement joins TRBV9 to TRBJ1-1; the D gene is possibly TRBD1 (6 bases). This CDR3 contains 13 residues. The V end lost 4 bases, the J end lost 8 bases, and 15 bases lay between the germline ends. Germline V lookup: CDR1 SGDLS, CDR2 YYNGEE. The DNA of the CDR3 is TGTGCCAGCAGCCCCCGGGACACCGGGGAAGCTTTCTTT. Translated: CASSPRDTGEAFF.

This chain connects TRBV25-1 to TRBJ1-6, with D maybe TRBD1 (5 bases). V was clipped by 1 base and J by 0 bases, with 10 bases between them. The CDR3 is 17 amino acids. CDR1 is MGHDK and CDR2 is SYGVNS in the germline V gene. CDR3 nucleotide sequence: TGTGCCAGCAGTGAATTGGGGCAGAGCTCCTATAATTCACCCCTCCACTTT. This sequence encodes CASSELGQSSYNSPLHF.

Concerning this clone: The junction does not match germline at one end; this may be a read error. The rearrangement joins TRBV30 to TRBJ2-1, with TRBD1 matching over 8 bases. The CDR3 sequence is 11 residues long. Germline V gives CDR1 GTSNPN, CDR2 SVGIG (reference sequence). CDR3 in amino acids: CAWSVGTGGVF. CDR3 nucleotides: TGTGCCTGGAGTGTAGGCACAGGGGGTGTCTTC.

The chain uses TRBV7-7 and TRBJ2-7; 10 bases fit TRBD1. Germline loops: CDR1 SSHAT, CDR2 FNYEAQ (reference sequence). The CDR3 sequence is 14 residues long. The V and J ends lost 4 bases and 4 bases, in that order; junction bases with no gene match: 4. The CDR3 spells CASSSGTGEYEQYF. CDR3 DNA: TGTGCCAGCAGCTCCGGGACAGGGGAGTACGAGCAGTACTTC.

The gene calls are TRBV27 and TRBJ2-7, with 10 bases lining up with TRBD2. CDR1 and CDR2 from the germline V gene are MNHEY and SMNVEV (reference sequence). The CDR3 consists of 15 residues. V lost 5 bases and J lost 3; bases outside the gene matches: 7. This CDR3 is CASSLGTSEDYEQYF. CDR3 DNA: TGTGCCAGCAGTCTCGGGACTAGCGAAGACTACGAGCAGTACTTC.